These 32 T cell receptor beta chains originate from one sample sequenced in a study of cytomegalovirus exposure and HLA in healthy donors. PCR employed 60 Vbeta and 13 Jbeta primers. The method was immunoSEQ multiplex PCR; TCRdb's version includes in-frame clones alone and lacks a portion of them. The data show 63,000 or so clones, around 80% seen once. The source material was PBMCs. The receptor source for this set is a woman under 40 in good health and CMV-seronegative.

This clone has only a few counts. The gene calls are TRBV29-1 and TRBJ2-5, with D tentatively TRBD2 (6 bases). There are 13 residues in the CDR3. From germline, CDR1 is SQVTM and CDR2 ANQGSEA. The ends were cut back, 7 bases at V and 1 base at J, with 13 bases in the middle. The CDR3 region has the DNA TGCAGCGCAAATAGCGGATCCCAAGAGACCCAGTACTTC. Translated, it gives CSANSGSQETQYF.

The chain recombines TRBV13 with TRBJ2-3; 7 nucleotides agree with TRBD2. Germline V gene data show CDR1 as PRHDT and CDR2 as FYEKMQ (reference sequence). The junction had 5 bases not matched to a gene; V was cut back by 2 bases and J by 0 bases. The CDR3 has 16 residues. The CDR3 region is CASSLNLAASTDTQYF. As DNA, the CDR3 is TGTGCCAGCAGCTTAAACCTAGCGGCTAGCACAGATACGCAGTATTTT.

The CDR3, as DNA: TGCAGCGTTGAGGGCCCGAAAATCCCTGAAGCTTTCTTT. This gives the protein CSVEGPKIPEAFF. The J gene is TRBJ1-1, the V gene TRBV29-1, with D hard to call. The length of the CDR3 is 13 residues. Trimming stripped 3 bases from V and 6 bases from J, with 14 bases between. Germline V gene sequence: CDR1 SQVTM, CDR2 ANQGSEA.

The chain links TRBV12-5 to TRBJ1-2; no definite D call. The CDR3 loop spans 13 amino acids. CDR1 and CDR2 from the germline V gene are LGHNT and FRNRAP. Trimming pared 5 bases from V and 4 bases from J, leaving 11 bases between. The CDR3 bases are TGTGCTAGTGGTCCCCCGGAGGGCTATGGCTACACCTTC. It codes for CASGPPEGYGYTF.

CDR3 sequence reads: CASTTGGVRTDTQYF. The CDR3 coding sequence is TGCGCCAGCACCACAGGGGGCGTAAGGACAGATACGCAGTATTTT. The chain couples TRBV10-2 to TRBJ2-3; 9 bases map to TRBD1. The CDR3 spans 15 residues. Germline CDR1 and CDR2: WSHSY and SAAADI. Trimming removed 7 bases from V and 3 bases from J; junction bases left unmatched: 8.

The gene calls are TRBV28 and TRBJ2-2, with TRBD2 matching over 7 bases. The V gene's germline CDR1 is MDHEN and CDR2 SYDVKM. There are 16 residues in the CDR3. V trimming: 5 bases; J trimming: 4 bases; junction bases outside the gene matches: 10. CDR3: CASSQAGLQGTGELFF. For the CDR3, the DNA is TGTGCCAGCAGTCAAGCGGGGCTCCAAGGCACCGGGGAGCTGTTTTTT.

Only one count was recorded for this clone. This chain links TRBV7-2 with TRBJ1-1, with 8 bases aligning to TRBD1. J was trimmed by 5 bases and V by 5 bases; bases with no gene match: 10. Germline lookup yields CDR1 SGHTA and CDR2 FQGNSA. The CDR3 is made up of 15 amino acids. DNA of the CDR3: TGTGCCAGCAGCGCAAGTCAGGGGGCTAGGACTGAAGCTTTCTTT. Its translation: CASSASQGARTEAFF.

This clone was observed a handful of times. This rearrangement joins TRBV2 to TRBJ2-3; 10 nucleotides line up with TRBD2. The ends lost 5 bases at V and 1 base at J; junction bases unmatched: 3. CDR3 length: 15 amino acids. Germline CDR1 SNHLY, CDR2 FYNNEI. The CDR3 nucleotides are TGTGCCAGCAGTCCTACTAGCGGGGGCACAGATACGCAGTATTTT. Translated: CASSPTSGGTDTQYF.

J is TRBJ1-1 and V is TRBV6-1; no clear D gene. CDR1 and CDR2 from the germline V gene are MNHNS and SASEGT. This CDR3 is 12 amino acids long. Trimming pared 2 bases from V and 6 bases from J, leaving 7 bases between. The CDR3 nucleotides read TGTGCCAGCAGTGAAAGGAGGGCTGAAGCTTTCTTT. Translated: CASSERRAEAFF.

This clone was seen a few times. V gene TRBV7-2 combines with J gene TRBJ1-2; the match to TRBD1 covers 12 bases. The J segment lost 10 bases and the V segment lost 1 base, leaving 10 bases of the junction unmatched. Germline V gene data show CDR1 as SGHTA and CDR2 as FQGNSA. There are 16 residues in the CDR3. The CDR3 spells CASSLGGGQGAGVYTF. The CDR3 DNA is TGTGCCAGCAGCTTAGGGGGGGGACAGGGGGCTGGGGTCTACACCTTC.

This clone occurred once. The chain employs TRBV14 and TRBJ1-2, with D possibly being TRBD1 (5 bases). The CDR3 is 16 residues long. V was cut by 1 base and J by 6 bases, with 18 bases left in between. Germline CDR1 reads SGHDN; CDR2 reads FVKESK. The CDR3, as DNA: TGTGCCAGCAGCCAAGCGTCTTTCAGGGAAGAAAATGGCTACACCTTC. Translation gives CASSQASFREENGYTF. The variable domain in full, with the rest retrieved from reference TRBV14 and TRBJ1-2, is EAGVTQFPSHSVIEKGQTVTLRCDPISGHDNLYWYRRVMGKEIKFLLHFVKESKQDESGMPNNRFLAERTGGTYSTLKVQPAELEDSGVYFCASSQASFREENGYTFGSGTRLTVV.

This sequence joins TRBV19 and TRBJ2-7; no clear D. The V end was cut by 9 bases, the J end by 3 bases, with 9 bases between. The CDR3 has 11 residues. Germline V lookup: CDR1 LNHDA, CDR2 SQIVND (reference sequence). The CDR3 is CASRDLYEQYF. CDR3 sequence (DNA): TGTGCCAGCCGCGATCTCTACGAGCAGTACTTC.

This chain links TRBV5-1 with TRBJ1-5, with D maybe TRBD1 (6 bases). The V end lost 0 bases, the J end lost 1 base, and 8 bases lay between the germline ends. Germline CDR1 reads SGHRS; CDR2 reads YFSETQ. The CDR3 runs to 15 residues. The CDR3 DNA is TGCGCCAGCAGCTTGGAGGGGGTCAGCAATCAGCCCCAGCATTTT. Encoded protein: CASSLEGVSNQPQHF.

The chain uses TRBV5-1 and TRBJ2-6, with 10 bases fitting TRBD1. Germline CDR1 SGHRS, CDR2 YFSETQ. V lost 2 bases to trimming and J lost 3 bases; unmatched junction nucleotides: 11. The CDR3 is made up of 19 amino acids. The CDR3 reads CASSFYPDRGHFGANVLTF. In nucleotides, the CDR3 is TGCGCCAGCAGCTTTTATCCCGACAGGGGGCACTTTGGGGCCAACGTCCTGACTTTC.

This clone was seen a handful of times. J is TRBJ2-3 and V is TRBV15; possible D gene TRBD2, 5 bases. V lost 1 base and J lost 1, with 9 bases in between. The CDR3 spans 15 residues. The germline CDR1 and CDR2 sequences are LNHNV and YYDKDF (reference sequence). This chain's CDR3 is CATSRGSGGTDTQYF. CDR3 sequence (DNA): TGTGCCACCAGCAGAGGGTCCGGGGGCACAGATACGCAGTATTTT.

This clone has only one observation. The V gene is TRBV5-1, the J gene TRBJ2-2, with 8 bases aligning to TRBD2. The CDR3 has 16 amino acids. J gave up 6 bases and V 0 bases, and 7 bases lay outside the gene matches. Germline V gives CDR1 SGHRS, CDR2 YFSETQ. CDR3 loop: CASSLGLAMSPGELFF. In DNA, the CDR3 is TGCGCCAGCAGCTTGGGACTAGCGATGTCCCCCGGGGAGCTGTTTTTT.

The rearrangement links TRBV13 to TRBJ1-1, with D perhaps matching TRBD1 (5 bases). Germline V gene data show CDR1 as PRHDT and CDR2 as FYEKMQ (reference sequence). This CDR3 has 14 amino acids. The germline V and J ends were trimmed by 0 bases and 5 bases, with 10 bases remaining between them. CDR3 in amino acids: CASSLGMGRTEAFF. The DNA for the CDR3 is TGTGCCAGCAGCTTAGGGATGGGGCGAACTGAAGCTTTCTTT.

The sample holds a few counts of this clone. In DNA form, the CDR3 reads TGTGCCAGCAGGAGAGGCGTTGGACAGCCCCAGCATTTT. As protein: CASRRGVGQPQHF. The J gene is TRBJ1-5, the V gene TRBV27; D gene uncertain. The CDR3 runs 13 residues. CDR1 and CDR2 (germline): MNHEY, SMNVEV (reference sequence). Trimming shortened V by 6 bases and J by 7 bases, and 13 bases separated the two germline ends.

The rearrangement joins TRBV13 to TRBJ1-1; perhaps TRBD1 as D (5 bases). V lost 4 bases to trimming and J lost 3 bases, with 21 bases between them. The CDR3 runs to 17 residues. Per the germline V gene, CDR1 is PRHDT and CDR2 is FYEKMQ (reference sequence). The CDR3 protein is CASSSHDSHPRDTEAFF. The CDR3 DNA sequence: TGTGCCAGCAGCTCGCACGACAGCCACCCTCGGGACACTGAAGCTTTCTTT.

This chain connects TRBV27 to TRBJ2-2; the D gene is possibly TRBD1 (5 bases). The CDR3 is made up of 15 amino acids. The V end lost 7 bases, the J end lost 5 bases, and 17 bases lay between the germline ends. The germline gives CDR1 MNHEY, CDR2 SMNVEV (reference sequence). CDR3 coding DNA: TGTGCCAGCACTCACGACAGCCCTAGGACCGGGGAGCTGTTTTTT. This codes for CASTHDSPRTGELFF.

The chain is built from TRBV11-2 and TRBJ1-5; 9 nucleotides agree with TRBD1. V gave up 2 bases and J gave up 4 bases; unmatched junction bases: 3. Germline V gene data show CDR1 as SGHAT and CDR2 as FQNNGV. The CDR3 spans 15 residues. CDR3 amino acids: CASSLTGGSNQPQHF. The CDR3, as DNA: TGTGCCAGCAGCTTAACAGGGGGCTCAAATCAGCCCCAGCATTTT.

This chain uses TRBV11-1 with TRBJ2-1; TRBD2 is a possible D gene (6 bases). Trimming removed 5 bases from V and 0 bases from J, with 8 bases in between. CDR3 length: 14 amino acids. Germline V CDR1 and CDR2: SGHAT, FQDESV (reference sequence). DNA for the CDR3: TGTGCCAGCAGCCGGGACTTCTCCTACAATGAGCAGTTCTTC. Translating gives CASSRDFSYNEQFF.

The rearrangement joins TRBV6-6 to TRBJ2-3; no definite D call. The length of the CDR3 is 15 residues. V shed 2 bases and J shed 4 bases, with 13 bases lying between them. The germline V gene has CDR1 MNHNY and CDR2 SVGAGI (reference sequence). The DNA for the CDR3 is TGTGCCAGCAGTTACGAGGCAAGTTGGGCAGATACGCAGTATTTT. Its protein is CASSYEASWADTQYF.

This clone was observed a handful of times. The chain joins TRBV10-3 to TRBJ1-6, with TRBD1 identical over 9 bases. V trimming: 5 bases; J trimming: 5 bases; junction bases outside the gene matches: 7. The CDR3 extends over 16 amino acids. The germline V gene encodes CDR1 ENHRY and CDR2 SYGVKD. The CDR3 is CAISTSGTGNNSPLHF. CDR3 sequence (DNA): TGTGCCATCAGTACCTCCGGGACAGGGAATAATTCACCCCTCCACTTT.

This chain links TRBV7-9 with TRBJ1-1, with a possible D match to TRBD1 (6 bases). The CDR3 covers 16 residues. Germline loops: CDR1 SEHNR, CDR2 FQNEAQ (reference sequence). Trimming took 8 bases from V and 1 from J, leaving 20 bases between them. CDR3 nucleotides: TGTGCCAGCGTACCGGGGGGCGGGGGAAAGAACACTGAAGCTTTCTTT. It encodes CASVPGGGGKNTEAFF.

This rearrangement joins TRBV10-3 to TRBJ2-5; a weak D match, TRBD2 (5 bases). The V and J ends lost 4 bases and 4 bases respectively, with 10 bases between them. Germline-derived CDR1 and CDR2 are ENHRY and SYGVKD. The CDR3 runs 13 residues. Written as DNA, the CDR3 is TGTGCCATCAGTGGTGAGGCGGGAGAGACCCAGTACTTC. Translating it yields CAISGEAGETQYF.

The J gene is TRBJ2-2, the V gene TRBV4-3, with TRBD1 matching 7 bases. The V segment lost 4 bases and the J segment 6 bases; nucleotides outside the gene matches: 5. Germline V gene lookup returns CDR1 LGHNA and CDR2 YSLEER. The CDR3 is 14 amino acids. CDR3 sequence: CASSPDRAAGELFF. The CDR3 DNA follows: TGCGCCAGCAGCCCCGACAGGGCCGCCGGGGAGCTGTTTTTT.

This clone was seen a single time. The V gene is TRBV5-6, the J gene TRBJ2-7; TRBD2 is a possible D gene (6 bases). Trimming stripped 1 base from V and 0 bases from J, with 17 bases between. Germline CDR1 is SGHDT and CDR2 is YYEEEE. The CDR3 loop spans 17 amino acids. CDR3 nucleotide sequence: TGTGCCAGCAGCTTGTATGGAGGGCCCGACCTCTCCTACGAGCAGTACTTC. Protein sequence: CASSLYGGPDLSYEQYF.

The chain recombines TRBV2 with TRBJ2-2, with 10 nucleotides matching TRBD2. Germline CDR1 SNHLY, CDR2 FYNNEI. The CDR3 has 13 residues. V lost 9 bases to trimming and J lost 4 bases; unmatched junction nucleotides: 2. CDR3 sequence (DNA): TGTGCCAGTGGACTAGCGGCCACCGGGGAGCTGTTTTTT. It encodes CASGLAATGELFF.

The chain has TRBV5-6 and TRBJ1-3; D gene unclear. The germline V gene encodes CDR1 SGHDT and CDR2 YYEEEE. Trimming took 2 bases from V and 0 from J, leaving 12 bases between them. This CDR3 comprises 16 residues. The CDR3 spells CASSLKQLYSGNTIYF. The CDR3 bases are TGTGCCAGCAGCTTAAAACAGCTGTACTCTGGAAACACCATATATTTT.

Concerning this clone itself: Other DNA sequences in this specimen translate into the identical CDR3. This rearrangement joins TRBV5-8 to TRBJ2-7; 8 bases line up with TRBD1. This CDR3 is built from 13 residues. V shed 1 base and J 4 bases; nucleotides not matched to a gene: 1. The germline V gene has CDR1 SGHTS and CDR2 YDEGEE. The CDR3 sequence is CASSLTGGYEQYV. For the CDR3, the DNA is TGTGCCAGCAGCTTGACAGGGGGGTACGAGCAGTACGTC.

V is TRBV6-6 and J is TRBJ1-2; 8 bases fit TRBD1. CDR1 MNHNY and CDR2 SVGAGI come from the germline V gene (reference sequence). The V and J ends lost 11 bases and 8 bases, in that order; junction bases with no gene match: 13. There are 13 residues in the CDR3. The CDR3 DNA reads TGTGCCTCAAACACGGACAGGGCGGGCGGCTACACCTTC. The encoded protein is CASNTDRAGGYTF.